These T cell receptor beta chains were read from a single sample in a study of lymphopenia after photon versus proton radiotherapy. Sequencing used immunoSEQ multiplex PCR; TCRdb keeps in-frame clones, though not all of them. The sample yields tens of thousands of clones, 65% to 85% seen once. This material consisted of peripheral blood, taken from a patient treated with proton-based radiotherapy. The receptors were sampled from a man in his 60s with pancreatic cancer. The CDR3 runs from the conserved cysteine through the conserved F or W. D genes are given only for firm matches. Clone size is shown for a subset of rows, as once, few, many or a class of expanded clone.

CDR3aa,CDR3nt,d_gene,j_gene,abundance,v_gene
CASSPVGNEQFF,TGTGCCAGCTCACCGGTGGGCAATGAGCAGTTCTTC,.,TRBJ2-1,.,TRBV18
CASSPRAGGGYEQYF,TGTGCCAGCAGCCCCCGAGCGGGAGGGGGATACGAGCAGTACTTC,TRBD2,TRBJ2-7,once,TRBV5-6
CASSPPLQDRAPYEQYF,TGTGCCAGCAGCCCCCCCTTACAGGACAGGGCACCCTACGAGCAGTACTTC,TRBD1,TRBJ2-7,.,TRBV28
CAWSVWGAYEQYF,TGTGCCTGGAGTGTATGGGGGGCCTACGAGCAGTACTTC,.,TRBJ2-7,.,TRBV30
CASSLANEQFF,TGTGCCAGCAGCTTAGCTAATGAGCAGTTCTTC,.,TRBJ2-1,.,TRBV11-1
CASSQLIPSDEQFF,TGTGCCAGCAGCCAATTGATCCCTAGCGATGAGCAGTTCTTC,.,TRBJ2-1,.,TRBV16
CASSPPGQRETQYF,TGTGCCAGCAGCCCTCCGGGACAGCGGGAGACCCAGTACTTC,TRBD1,TRBJ2-5,.,TRBV7-2
CASSDRRRANTEAFF,TGTGCCAGCAGCGACAGGAGGCGGGCGAACACTGAAGCTTTCTTT,.,TRBJ1-1,.,TRBV11-2
CASSFLLAGGPKDEQFF,TGTGCCAGCAGTTTCCTACTAGCGGGAGGGCCGAAGGATGAGCAGTTCTTC,TRBD2,TRBJ2-1,.,TRBV28
CASSSRWNRGNTGELFF,TGTGCCAGCAGCTCCCGGTGGAACAGGGGAAACACCGGGGAGCTGTTTTTT,TRBD1,TRBJ2-2,.,TRBV7-9
CATSINGGWGQMNTEAFF,TGTGCCACCAGCATCAACGGTGGGTGGGGACAGATGAACACTGAAGCTTTCTTT,TRBD1,TRBJ1-1,once,TRBV15
CASSFDRYTEAFF,TGCGCCAGCAGCTTTGACAGATACACTGAAGCTTTCTTT,.,TRBJ1-1,.,TRBV5-1
CASSQDSVATTTGELFF,TGTGCCAGCAGCCAAGATTCAGTTGCAACCACGACCGGGGAGCTGTTTTTT,.,TRBJ2-2,.,TRBV4-2
CASSIQSGVSYEQYF,TGTGCCAGTAGTATACAAAGCGGGGTCTCCTACGAGCAGTACTTC,TRBD2,TRBJ2-7,few,TRBV19
CASSLAGRVYEQYF,TGTGCCAGCAGCTTAGCCGGCAGGGTCTACGAGCAGTACTTC,.,TRBJ2-7,.,TRBV7-2
CASSLVGAYEQYF,TGTGCCAGCAGCTTAGTAGGTGCCTACGAGCAGTACTTC,.,TRBJ2-7,.,TRBV11-2
CASSRDSPANTIYF,TGTGCCAGCAGCCGGGACAGCCCAGCAAACACCATATATTTT,TRBD1,TRBJ1-3,.,TRBV6-1
CASSLGQGQGRAFF,TGTGCCAGCAGCCTGGGACAGGGACAGGGACGGGCTTTCTTT,TRBD1,TRBJ1-1,.,TRBV6-1
CASRGSNEQFF,TGTGCCAGCAGGGGATCCAATGAGCAGTTCTTC,.,TRBJ2-1,once,TRBV6-1
CASSLTMGTPSTSGNTIYF,TGTGCCAGCAGCCTAACAATGGGGACACCTTCCACCTCTGGAAACACCATATATTTT,.,TRBJ1-3,once,TRBV5-5
CASSLDSYGGQKLFF,TGTGCCAGCAGCTTAGATTCCTATGGGGGTCAAAAACTGTTTTTT,.,TRBJ1-4,.,TRBV11-3
CASSLAQAGAETQYF,TGTGCCAGCAGCTTAGCACAAGCGGGGGCTGAGACCCAGTACTTC,TRBD2,TRBJ2-5,.,TRBV11-1
CASGLGGDREDTQYF,TGTGCTAGTGGTTTGGGGGGGGACAGAGAAGATACGCAGTATTTT,.,TRBJ2-3,.,TRBV12-5
CASSQQSGDPEAFF,TGCGCCAGCAGCCAACAGAGTGGGGACCCTGAAGCTTTCTTT,.,TRBJ1-1,.,TRBV4-3
CASSVTGLAGGGGGELFF,TGTGCCAGCAGCGTAACAGGACTAGCGGGAGGCGGTGGCGGGGAGCTGTTTTTT,TRBD2,TRBJ2-2,.,TRBV9
CASSTTGQAFYEQYF,TGTGCCAGCAGCACAACAGGGCAGGCGTTCTACGAGCAGTACTTC,.,TRBJ2-7,.,TRBV7-2
CASSYSSRSYEQYF,TGTGCCAGCAGTTACTCGTCGCGGTCCTACGAGCAGTACTTC,.,TRBJ2-7,.,TRBV6-6
CAWSVQGGYTF,TGTGCCTGGAGTGTACAGGGAGGCTACACCTTC,.,TRBJ1-2,.,TRBV30
CASSPTSTNEKLFF,TGCGCCAGCAGCCCGACATCAACTAATGAAAAACTGTTTTTT,.,TRBJ1-4,.,TRBV5-1
CASSLGAGSSYEQYF,TGTGCCAGCAGCTTGGGGGCAGGCAGCTCCTACGAGCAGTACTTC,.,TRBJ2-7,once,TRBV5-4
CASSQAGQGARNEQFF,TGTGCCAGCAGCCAAGCTGGACAGGGGGCGAGGAATGAGCAGTTCTTC,TRBD1,TRBJ2-1,.,TRBV4-2
CASSLSGKHGETQYF,TGTGCCAGCAGTTTATCAGGAAAACATGGGGAGACCCAGTACTTC,.,TRBJ2-5,.,TRBV28
CASSVGLAGSGEQYF,TGTGCCAGCAGCGTAGGGCTAGCGGGGAGTGGAGAGCAGTACTTC,TRBD2,TRBJ2-7,once,TRBV9
CAWSVDLAGYEQYF,TGTGCCTGGAGTGTAGATCTAGCGGGCTACGAGCAGTACTTC,TRBD2,TRBJ2-7,.,TRBV30
CASSPRTGYGYTF,TGTGCCAGTAGTCCTCGGACAGGGTACGGCTACACCTTC,TRBD1,TRBJ1-2,.,TRBV19
CASSFRYPEGTEAFF,TGTGCCAGCAGTTTTAGATACCCCGAGGGCACTGAAGCTTTCTTT,.,TRBJ1-1,.,TRBV28
CASSLELAGGADTQYF,TGTGCCAGCAGCTTAGAACTAGCGGGAGGCGCAGATACGCAGTATTTT,TRBD2,TRBJ2-3,.,TRBV11-1
CSGTGDFNEQFF,TGCAGCGGGACAGGGGACTTCAATGAGCAGTTCTTC,TRBD1,TRBJ2-1,.,TRBV29-1
CAISRQENYNEQFF,TGTGCCATCAGCCGACAGGAAAATTACAATGAGCAGTTCTTC,.,TRBJ2-1,.,TRBV10-3
CASSRTGTGEQYF,TGTGCCAGCAGCCGGACAGGGACGGGCGAGCAGTACTTC,TRBD1,TRBJ2-7,.,TRBV6-5
CSVWTSGQETQYF,TGCAGCGTCTGGACTAGCGGCCAAGAGACCCAGTACTTC,TRBD2,TRBJ2-5,.,TRBV29-1
CASSYSGGQGGDTQYF,TGTGCCAGCAGCTACTCCGGGGGACAGGGAGGAGATACGCAGTATTTT,TRBD1,TRBJ2-3,.,TRBV9